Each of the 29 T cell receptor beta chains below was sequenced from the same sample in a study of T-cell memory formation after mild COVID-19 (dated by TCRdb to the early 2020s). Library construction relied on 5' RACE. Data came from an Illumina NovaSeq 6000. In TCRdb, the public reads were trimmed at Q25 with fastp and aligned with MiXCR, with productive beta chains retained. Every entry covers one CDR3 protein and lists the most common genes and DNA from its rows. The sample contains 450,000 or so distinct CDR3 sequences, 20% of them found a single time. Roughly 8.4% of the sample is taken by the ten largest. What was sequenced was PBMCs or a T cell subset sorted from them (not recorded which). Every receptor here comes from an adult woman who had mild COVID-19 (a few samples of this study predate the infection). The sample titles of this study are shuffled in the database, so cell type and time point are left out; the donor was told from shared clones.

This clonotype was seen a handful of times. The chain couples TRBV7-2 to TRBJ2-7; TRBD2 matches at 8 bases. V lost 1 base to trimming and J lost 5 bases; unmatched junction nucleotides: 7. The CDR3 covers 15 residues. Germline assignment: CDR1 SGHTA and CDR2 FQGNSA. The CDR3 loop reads CASSLDGGRRNEQYF. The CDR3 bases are TGTGCCAGCAGCTTAGATGGCGGGAGGAGAAACGAGCAGTACTTC.

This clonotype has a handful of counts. The DNA of the CDR3 is TGTGCCAGCAGCCCAGCACAGGGGGTCGGGGAGCTGTTTTTT. Amino acid sequence: CASSPAQGVGELFF. The gene calls are TRBV11-3 and TRBJ2-2, with 8 bases that match TRBD1. The CDR3 is 14 amino acids. V lost 5 bases to trimming and J lost 7 bases; unmatched junction nucleotides: 6. Germline CDR1 is SGHNT and CDR2 is YENEEA.

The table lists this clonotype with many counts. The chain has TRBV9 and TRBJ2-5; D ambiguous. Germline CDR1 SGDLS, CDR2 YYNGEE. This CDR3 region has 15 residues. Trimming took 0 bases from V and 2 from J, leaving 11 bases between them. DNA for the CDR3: TGTGCCAGCAGCGTAGGGACGATCGTACAAGAGACCCAGTACTTC. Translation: CASSVGTIVQETQYF.

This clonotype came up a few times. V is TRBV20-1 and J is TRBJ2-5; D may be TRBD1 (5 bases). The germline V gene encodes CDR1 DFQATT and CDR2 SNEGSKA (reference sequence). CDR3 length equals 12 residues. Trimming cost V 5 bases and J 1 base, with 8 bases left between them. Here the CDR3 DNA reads TGCAGTGCTCGCAGGGCCCAAGAGACCCAGTACTTC. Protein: CSARRAQETQYF.

This CDR3 reads CASGPQGGETQYF. The CDR3 DNA reads as TGTGCCAGCGGCCCACAGGGAGGGGAGACCCAGTACTTC. The chain employs TRBV11-1 and TRBJ2-5, with TRBD2 as a possible D gene (7 bases). This CDR3 spans 13 amino acids. V lost 8 bases and J 5 bases, leaving 15 bases between the germline ends. In germline, CDR1 is SGHAT, CDR2 FQDESV (reference sequence).

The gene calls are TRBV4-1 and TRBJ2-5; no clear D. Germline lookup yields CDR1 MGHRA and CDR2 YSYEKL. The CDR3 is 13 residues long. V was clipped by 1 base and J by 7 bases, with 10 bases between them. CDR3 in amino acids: CASSQGTDGTQYF. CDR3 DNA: TGCGCCAGCAGCCAAGGTACCGATGGGACCCAGTACTTC.

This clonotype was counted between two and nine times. The DNA of the CDR3 is TGCAGCGTTGAAAAGGTCGGACAGGGGGTTGAGCAGTTCTTC. Its translation is CSVEKVGQGVEQFF. The chain recombines TRBV29-1 with TRBJ2-1, with TRBD1 identical over 10 bases. Per the germline V gene, CDR1 is SQVTM and CDR2 is ANQGSEA. V was pared by 2 bases and J by 9 bases, with 7 bases of the junction left unmatched. This CDR3 has 14 residues.

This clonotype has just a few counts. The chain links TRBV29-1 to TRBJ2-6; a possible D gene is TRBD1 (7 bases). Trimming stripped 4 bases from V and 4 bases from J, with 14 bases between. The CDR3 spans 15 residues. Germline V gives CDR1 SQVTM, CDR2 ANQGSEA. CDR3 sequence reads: CSVVSGGSGANVLTF. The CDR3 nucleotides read TGCAGCGTTGTTTCAGGGGGGTCGGGGGCCAACGTCCTGACTTTC.

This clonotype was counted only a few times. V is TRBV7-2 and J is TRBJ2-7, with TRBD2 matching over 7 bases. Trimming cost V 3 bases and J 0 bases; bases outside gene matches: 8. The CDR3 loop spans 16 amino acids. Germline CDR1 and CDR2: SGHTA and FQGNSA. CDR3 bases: TGTGCCAGCAGCTTGGCCATAGCGGGCGCCTCCTACGAGCAGTACTTC. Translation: CASSLAIAGASYEQYF.

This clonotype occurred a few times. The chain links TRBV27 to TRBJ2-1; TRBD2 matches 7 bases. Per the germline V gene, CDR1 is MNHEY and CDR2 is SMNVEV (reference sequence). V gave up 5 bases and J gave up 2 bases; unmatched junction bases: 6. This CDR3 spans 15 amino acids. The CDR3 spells CASSDVAGAYNEQFF. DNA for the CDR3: TGTGCCAGCAGTGATGTCGCGGGAGCCTACAATGAGCAGTTCTTC.

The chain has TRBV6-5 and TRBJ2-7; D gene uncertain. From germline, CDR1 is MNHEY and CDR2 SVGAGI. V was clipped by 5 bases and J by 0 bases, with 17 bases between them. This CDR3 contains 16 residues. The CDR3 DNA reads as TGTGCCAGCAGTAACCCCCGGACCGAAAACTCCTACGAGCAGTACTTC. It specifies CASSNPRTENSYEQYF.

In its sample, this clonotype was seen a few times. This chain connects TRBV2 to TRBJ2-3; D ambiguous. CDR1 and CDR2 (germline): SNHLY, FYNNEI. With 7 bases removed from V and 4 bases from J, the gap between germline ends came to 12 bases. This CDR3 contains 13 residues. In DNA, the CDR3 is TGTGCCAGCATCGATCGATCGGCAGATACGCAGTATTTT. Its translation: CASIDRSADTQYF.

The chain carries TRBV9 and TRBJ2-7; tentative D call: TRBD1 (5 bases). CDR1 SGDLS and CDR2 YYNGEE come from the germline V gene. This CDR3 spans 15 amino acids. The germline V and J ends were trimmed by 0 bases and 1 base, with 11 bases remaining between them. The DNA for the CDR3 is TGTGCCAGCAGCGTAGGTCCAGGGATTTCCTACGAGCAGTACTTC. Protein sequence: CASSVGPGISYEQYF.

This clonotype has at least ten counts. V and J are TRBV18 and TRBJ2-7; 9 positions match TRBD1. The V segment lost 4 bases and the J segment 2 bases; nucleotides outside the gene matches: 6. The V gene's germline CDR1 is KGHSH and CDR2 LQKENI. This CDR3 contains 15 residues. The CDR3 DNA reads TGTGCCAGCTCACTAGCTCGGACAGGGGCCTACGAGCAGTACTTC. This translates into CASSLARTGAYEQYF.

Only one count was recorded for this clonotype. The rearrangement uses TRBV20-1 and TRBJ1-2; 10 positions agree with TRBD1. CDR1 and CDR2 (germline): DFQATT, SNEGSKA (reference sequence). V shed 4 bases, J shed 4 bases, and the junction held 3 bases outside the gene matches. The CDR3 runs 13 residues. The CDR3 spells CSATGQGPYGYTF. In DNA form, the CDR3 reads TGCAGTGCTACGGGACAGGGGCCCTATGGCTACACCTTC.

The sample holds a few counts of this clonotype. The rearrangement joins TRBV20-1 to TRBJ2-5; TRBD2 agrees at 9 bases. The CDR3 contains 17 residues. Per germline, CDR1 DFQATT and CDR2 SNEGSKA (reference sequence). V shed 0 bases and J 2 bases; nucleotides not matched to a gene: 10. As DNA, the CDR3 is TGCAGTGCTAGAGACCCTTTTGGCGGGGGGGGACAAGAGACCCAGTACTTC. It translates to CSARDPFGGGGQETQYF.

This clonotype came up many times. The CDR3 protein is CSARRNTGELFF. CDR3 DNA: TGCAGTGCCCGGCGGAACACCGGGGAGCTGTTTTTT. The chain joins TRBV20-1 to TRBJ2-2; D is unclear. CDR3 length equals 12 residues. CDR1 is DFQATT and CDR2 is SNEGSKA in the germline V gene (reference sequence). V lost 6 bases to trimming and J lost 1 base, with 6 bases between them.

The CDR3, as DNA: TGTGCCAGCAGCTTAGGTTACGGGACAGGGGATTTGAACACTGAAGCTTTCTTT. Amino acids: CASSLGYGTGDLNTEAFF. The chain carries TRBV7-3 and TRBJ1-1, with TRBD1 matching over 10 bases. The CDR3 runs to 18 residues. V was pared by 2 bases and J by 0 bases, with 9 bases of the junction left unmatched. The germline V gene has CDR1 SGHTA and CDR2 FQGTGA.

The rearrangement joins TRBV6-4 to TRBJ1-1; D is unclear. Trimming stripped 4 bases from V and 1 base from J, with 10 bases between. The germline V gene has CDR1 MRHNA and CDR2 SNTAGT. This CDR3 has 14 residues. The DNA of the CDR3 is TGTGCCAGCAGTGCGACAAATGAGAACACTGAAGCTTTCTTT. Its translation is CASSATNENTEAFF.

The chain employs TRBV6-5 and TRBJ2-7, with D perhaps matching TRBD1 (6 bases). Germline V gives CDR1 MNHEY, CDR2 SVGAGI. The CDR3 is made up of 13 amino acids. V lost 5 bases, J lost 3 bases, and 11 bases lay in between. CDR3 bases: TGTGCCAGCAGTCGACAGGCCTACTACGAGCAGTACTTC. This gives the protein CASSRQAYYEQYF.

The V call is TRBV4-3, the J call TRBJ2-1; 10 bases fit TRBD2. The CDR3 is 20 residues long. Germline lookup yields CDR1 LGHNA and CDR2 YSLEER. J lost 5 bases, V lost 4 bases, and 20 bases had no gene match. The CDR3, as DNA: TGCGCCAGCAGCCGAAGCAGGGGGCGCATGAGCGGGAGGGCCGACAATGAGCAGTTCTTC. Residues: CASSRSRGRMSGRADNEQFF.

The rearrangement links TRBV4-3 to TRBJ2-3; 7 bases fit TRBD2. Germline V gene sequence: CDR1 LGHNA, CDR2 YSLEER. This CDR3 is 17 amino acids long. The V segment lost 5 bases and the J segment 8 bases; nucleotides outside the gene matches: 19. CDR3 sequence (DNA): TGCGCCAGCAGCGCTAGCCCCATGGCGGGAGCCCTTGGTACGCAGTATTTT. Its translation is CASSASPMAGALGTQYF.

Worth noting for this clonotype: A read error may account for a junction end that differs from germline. CDR3 bases: TGTGCCAGCAGCATAGCAGGGTACACCGGGGAGCTGTTTTTT. Residues: CASSIAGYTGELFF. J is TRBJ2-2 and V is TRBV7-2, with a tentative D call TRBD1 (5 bases). The CDR3 sequence is 14 residues long. Germline-derived CDR1 and CDR2 are SGHTA and FQGNSA.

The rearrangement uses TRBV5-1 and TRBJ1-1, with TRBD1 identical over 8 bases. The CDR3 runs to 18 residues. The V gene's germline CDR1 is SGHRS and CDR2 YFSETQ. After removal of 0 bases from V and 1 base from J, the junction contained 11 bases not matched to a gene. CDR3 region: CASSLGFSRQGKNTEAFF. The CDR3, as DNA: TGCGCCAGCAGCTTGGGTTTTTCCCGACAGGGGAAGAACACTGAAGCTTTCTTT.

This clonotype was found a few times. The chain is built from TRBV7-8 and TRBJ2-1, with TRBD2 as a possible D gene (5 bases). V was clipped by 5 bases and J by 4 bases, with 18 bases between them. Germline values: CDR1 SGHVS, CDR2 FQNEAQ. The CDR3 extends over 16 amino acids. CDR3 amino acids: CASSQSRLADYNEQFF. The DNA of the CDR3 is TGTGCCAGCAGCCAATCCCGGCTAGCAGATTACAATGAGCAGTTCTTC.

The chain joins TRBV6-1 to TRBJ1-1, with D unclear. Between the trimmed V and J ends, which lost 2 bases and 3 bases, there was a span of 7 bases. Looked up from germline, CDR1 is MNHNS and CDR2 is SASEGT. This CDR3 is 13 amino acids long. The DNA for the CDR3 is TGTGCCAGCAGTGAATACGGGGACACTGAAGCTTTCTTT. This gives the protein CASSEYGDTEAFF.

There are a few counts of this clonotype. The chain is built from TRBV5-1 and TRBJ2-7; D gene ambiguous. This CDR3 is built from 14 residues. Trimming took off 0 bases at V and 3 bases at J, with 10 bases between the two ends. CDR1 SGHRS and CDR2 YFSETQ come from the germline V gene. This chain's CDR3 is CASSLDTPDYEQYF. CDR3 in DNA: TGCGCCAGCAGCTTGGACACCCCAGACTACGAGCAGTACTTC.

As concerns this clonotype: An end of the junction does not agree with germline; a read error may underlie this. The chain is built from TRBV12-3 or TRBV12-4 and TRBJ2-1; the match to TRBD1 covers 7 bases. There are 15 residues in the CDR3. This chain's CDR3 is CAISRAGGISNEQFF. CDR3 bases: TGTGCCATCAGTCGCGCAGGGGGTATTTCCAATGAGCAGTTCTTC.

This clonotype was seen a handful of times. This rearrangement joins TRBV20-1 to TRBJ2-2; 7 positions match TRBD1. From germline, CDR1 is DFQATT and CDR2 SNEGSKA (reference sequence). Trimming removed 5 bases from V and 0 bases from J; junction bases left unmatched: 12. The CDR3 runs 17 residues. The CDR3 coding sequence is TGCAGTGCTCGTGACAGGGACCGCTATTCGAACACCGGGGAGCTGTTTTTT. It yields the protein CSARDRDRYSNTGELFF.